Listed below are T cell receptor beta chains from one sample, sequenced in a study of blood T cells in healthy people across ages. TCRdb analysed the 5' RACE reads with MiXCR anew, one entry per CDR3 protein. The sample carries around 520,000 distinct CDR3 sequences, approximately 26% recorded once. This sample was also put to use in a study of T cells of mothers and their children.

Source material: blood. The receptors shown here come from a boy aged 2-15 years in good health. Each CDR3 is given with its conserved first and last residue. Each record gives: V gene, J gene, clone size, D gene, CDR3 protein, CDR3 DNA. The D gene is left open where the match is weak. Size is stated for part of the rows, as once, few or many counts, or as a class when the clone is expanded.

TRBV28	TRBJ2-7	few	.	CASKTGGDEQYF	TGTGCCTCAAAGACCGGAGGCGACGAGCAGTACTTC
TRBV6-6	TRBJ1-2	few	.	CASSYGGVNYGYTF	TGTGCCAGCAGTTATGGTGGGGTTAACTATGGCTACACCTTC
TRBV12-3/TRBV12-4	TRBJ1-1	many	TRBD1	CASSSTGMNTEAFF	TGTGCCAGCAGTTCGACAGGGATGAACACTGAAGCTTTCTTT
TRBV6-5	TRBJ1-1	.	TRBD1	CASSYRGTVNTEAFF	TGTGCCAGCAGTTACCGCGGGACAGTGAACACTGAAGCTTTCTTT
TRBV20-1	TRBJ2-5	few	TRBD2	CSANRGTSGPMGTRYF	TGCAGTGCTAATAGGGGGACTAGCGGCCCAATGGGTACCCGGTACTTC
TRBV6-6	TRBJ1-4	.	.	CASSLPAPGANEKLFF	TGTGCCAGCAGTTTACCCGCCCCGGGGGCTAATGAAAAACTGTTTTTT
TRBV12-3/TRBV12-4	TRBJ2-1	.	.	CASSLGPTGPYNEQFF	TGTGCCAGCAGTCTGGGACCCACGGGCCCCTACAATGAGCAGTTCTTC
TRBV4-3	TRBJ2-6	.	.	CASSQDRWGANVLTF	TGCGCCAGCAGCCAAGACAGGTGGGGGGCCAACGTCCTGACTTTC
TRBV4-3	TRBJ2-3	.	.	CASSQAGGSTDTQYF	TGCGCCAGCAGCCAAGCTGGCGGTAGCACAGATACGCAGTATTTT
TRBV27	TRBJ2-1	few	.	CASSLWARNEQFF	TGTGCCAGCAGTTTATGGGCTAGAAATGAGCAGTTCTTC
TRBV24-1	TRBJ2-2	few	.	CATQGSSNTGELFF	TGTGCCACCCAGGGATCTTCGAACACCGGGGAGCTGTTTTTT
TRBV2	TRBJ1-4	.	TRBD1	CASSEGRGPGEKLFF	TGTGCCAGCAGTGAAGGGAGGGGGCCGGGAGAAAAACTGTTTTTT
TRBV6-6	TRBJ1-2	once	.	CASSWGPLYGYTF	TGTGCCAGCAGTTGGGGGCCCTTATATGGCTACACCTTC
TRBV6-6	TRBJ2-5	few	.	CASSGSGNTETQYF	TGTGCCAGCAGTGGATCAGGGAATACGGAGACCCAGTACTTC
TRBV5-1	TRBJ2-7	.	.	CASSSKQGTYEQYF	TGCGCCAGCAGCTCCAAACAGGGCACCTACGAGCAGTACTTC
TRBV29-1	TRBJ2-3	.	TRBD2	CSVLTSGGGTDTQYF	TGCAGCGTTCTGACTAGCGGAGGGGGCACAGATACGCAGTATTTT
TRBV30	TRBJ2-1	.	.	CAWSTGSSSYNEQFF	TGTGCCTGGAGTACGGGGTCCTCTTCCTACAATGAGCAGTTCTTC
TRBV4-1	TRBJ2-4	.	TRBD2	CASSQDGGRASRAKNIQYF	TGCGCCAGCAGCCAAGATGGCGGGAGGGCGTCTAGGGCCAAAAACATTCAGTACTTC
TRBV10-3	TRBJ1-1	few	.	CAISWERANTEAFF	TGTGCCATCAGCTGGGAGCGGGCGAACACTGAAGCTTTCTTT
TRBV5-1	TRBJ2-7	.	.	CASSFGGTVSYEQYF	TGCGCCAGCAGCTTTGGAGGGACGGTCTCCTACGAGCAGTACTTC